This TCR beta chain originates from a study of blood T cell repertoires in COVID-19. For the study at large: Spain, Italy and the United States supplied samples that represented acute and convalescent COVID-19. PBMCs, B-cell-depleted T cells, or T cells were the source of the cDNA or gDNA that made up the material.

Germline V lookup: CDR1 MDHEN, CDR2 SYDVKM. The V segment lost 4 bases and the J segment 4 bases; nucleotides outside the gene matches: 5. The CDR3 loop spans 16 amino acids. Under the authors' procedure: Amplified reference gene primers provided the basis for estimating nucleated cell counts. The assay was immunoSEQ multiplex PCR, and TCRdb's table has in-frame clones only and misses some. That table is the source of V, J and clone size, and D and trimming were worked out from the DNA. Of some 150,000 clones listed, more than 75% are singletons. This receptor was identified in a man aged 65-85 years with acute or convalescent COVID-19. What was sequenced was peripheral blood. This chain uses TRBV28 with TRBJ2-1, with 12 bases identical to TRBD2. This chain's CDR3 is CASSSLTSGSYNEQFF. CDR3 bases: TGTGCCAGCAGTTCCTTGACTAGCGGGAGTTACAATGAGCAGTTCTTC.